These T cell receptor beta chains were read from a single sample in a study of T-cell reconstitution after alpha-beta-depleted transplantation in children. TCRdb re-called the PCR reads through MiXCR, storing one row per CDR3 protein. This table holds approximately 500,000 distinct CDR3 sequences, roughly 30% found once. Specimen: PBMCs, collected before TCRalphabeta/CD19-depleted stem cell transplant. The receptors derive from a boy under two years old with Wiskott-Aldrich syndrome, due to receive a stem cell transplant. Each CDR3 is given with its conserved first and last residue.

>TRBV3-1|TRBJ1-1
CASSQRGLPEAFF
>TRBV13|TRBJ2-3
CASSTSLSRNTDTQYF
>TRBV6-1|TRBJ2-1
CASSERLAGGPSYNEQFF
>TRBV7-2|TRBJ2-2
CASSLASGWAANTGELFF
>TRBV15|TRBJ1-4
CATSRDLDGATNEKLFF
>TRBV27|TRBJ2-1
CASSPRGTSGRGVQFF
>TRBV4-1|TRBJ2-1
CASSQGRVIEYNEQFF
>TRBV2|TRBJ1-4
CASSEDRPATNEKLFF
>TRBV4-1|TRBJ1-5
CASSQMMSDRVVSSNQPQHF
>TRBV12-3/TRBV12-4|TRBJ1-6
CASSFRTSYNSPLHF
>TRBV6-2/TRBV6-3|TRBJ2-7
CASSPRWVYSYEQYF
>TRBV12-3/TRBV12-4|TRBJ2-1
CASSFMAGGPHNEQFF
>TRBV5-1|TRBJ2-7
CASSSPGFYEQYF
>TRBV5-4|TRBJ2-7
CASSSPRVAGSPYEQYF
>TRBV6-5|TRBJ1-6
CASSFLGIDNSPLHF
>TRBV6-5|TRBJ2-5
CASSYFGTSGQETQYF
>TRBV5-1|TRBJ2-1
CASSLGQSTNEQFF
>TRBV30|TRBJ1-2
CAWRFGNGYTF
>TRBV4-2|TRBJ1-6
CASSQETGSGSLLRNSPLHF
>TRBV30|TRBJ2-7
CAWGLAEYEQYF
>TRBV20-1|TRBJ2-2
CSARAGELFF
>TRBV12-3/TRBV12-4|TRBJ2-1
CASASGTVEFF
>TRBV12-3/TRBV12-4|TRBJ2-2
CASSLRVAGGVGELFF
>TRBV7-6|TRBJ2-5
CASSLETLYQETQYF
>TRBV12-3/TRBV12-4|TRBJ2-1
CASSPGTGGRLEQFF
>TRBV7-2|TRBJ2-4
CASSWRLAGAKNIQYF
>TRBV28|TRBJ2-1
CASSSPRTGLRRQFF
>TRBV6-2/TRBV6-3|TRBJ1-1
CASSPQTGYTEAFF
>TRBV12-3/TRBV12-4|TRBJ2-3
CASSRSSGRADTQYF
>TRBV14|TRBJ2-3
CASSPTGSGIVTQYF
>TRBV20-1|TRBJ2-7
CSAMTNYEQYF
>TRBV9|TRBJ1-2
CASSAGGVGYYGYTF
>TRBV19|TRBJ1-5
CASSIFGQPQHF
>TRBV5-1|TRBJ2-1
CASSLSPYADEQFF
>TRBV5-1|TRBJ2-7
CASSWTSGTHEQYF
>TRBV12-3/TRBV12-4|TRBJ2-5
CASTHRVSETQYF
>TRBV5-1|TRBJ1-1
CASSRHRMNTEAFF
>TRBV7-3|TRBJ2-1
CASSLVDRGLDEQFF
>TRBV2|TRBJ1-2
CASSESVEGAAYGYTF
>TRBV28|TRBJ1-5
CASSPGTAYSNQPQHF
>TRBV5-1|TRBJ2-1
CASSLGPGLASYNEQFF
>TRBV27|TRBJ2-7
CASSSIPRREPYYEQYF
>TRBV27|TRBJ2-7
CASSLLRTGKNAEQYF
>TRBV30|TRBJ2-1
CACIPGLASYNEQFF
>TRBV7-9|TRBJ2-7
CASSLVASGWYEQYF
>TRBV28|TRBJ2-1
CASSFMLGRTTYNEQFF
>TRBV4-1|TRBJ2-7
CASSHPGGENEQYF
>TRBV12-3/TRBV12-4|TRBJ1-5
CASSQAGRGQPQHF
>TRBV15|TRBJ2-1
CATSRDYGGSEQFF
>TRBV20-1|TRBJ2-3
CSASGLAGGTDTQYF